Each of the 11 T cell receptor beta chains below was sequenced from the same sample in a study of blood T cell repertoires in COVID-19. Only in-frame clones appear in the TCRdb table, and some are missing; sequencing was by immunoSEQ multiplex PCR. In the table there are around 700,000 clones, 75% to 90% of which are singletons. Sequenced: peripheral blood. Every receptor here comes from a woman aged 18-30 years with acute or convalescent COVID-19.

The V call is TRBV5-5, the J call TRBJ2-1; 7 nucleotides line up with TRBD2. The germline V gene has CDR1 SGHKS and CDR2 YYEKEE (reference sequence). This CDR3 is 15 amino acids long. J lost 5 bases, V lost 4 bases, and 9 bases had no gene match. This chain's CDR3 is CASSPYGGTNNEQFF. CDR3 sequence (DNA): TGTGCCAGCAGCCCCTACGGGGGGACCAACAATGAGCAGTTCTTC.

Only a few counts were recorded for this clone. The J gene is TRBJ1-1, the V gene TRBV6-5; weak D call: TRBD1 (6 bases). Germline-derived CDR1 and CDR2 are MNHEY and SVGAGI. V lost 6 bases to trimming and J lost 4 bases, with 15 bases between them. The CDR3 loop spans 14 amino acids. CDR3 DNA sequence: TGTGCCAGCAGGCAAGAACAGGGTATCACTGAAGCTTTCTTT. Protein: CASRQEQGITEAFF.

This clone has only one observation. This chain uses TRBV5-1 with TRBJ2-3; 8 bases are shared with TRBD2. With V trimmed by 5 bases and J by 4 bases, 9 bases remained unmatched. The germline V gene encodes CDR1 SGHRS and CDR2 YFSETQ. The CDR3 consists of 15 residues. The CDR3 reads CASSLPTGGADTQYF. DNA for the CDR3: TGCGCCAGCAGTCTTCCGACCGGGGGGGCAGATACGCAGTATTTT.

CDR3 DNA: TGTGCCAGCAAAATCAGGGGAAATTATGGCTACACCTTC. Translating gives CASKIRGNYGYTF. The chain combines TRBV6-5 with TRBJ1-2, with a weak D call TRBD1 (6 bases). CDR3 size: 13 residues. CDR1 MNHEY and CDR2 SVGAGI come from the germline V gene. Deletions cut 7 bases from V and 5 bases from J, with 14 bases between.

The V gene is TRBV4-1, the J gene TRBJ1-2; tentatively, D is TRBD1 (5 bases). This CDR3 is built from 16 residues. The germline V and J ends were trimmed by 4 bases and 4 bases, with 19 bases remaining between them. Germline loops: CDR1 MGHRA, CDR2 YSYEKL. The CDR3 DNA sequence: TGCGCCAGCAGCCGCATAGTGACACAGGTCCGCTATGGCTACACCTTC. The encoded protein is CASSRIVTQVRYGYTF.

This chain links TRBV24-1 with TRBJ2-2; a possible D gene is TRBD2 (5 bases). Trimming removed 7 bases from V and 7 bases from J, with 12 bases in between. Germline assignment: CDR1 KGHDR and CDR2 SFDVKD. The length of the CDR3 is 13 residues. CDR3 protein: CATRRGWVGELFF. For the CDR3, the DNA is TGTGCCACCAGACGGGGATGGGTCGGGGAGCTGTTTTTT.

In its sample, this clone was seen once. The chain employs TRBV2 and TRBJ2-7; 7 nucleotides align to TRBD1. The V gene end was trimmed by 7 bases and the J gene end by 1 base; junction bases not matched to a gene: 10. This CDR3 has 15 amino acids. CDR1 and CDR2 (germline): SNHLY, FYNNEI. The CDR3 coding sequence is TGTGCCAGCATGCCGGGACAGAAAAGTTCCTACGAGCAGTACTTC. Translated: CASMPGQKSSYEQYF.

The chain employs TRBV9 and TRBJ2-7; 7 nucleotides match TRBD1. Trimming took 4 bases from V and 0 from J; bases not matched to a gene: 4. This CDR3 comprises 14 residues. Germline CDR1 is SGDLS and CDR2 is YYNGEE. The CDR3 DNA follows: TGTGCCAGCAGCTTTCGGGACAGCTCCTACGAGCAGTACTTC. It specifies CASSFRDSSYEQYF.

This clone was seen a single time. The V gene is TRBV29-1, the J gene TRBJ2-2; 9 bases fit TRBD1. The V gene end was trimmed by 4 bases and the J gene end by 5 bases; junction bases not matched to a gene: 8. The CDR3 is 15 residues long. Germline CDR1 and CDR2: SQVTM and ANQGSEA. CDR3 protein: CSVGVSGTGTGELFF. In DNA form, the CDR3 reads TGCAGCGTTGGAGTCAGTGGGACAGGGACCGGGGAGCTGTTTTTT.

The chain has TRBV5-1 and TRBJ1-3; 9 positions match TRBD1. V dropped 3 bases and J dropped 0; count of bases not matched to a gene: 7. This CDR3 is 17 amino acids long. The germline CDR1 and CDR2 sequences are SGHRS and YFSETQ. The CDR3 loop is CASSSHRGPFSGNTIYF. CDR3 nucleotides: TGCGCCAGCAGCTCCCACAGGGGGCCTTTCTCTGGAAACACCATATATTTT.

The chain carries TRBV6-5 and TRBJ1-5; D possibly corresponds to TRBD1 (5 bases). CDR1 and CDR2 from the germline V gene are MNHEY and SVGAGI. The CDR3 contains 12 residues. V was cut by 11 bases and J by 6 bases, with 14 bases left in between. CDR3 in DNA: TGTGCCGCCAGGGAGGGGAGTCAGCCCCAGCATTTT. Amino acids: CAAREGSQPQHF.